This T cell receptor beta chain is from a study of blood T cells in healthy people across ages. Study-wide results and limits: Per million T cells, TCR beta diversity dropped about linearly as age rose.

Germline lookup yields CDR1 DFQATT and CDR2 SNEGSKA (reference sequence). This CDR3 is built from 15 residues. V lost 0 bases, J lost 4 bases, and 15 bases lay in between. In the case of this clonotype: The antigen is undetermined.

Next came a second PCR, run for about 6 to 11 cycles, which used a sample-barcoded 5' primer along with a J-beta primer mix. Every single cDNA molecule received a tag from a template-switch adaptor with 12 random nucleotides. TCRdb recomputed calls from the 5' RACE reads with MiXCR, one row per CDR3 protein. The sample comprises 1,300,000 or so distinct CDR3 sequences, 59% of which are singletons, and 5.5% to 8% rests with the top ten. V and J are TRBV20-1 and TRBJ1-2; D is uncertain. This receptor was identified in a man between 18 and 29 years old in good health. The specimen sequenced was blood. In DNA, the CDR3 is TGCAGTGCTAGAGATATCGGGAGTGTAACCTATGGCTACACCTTC. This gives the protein CSARDIGSVTYGYTF.